This TCR beta chain was sequenced during a study of cytomegalovirus exposure and HLA in healthy donors (dated by TCRdb to between 2016 and 2019). Background on the whole study: An earlier analysis of some 600 of the donors reported about 300 Gb of sequence data and about 120 million unique TCR beta sequences obtained from roughly 170 million T cells. About 310 gigabases of sequencing data and tens of millions of unique TCR sequences were included in an early release covering about 700 HLA-typed donors. Of the roughly 430 genotyped donors, approximately 83% fell in the genetic ancestry cluster associated with self-reported Caucasian donors. The aim of the study was to test whether cataloging public T cell receptors could identify signatures of past pathogen exposure. The study used immunosequencing to profile the T cell repertoires of several hundred subjects and linked those repertoires to cytomegalovirus serostatus. In addition to the first cohort of approximately 650 subjects, a separate validation cohort of 120 different subjects was used. High-throughput TCR immunosequencing, statistical association of individual TCRs with disease status, and machine learning were combined to predict cytomegalovirus infection status. To study patterns of TCR occurrence, a later analysis re-analyzed previously published TCR beta repertoires from 666 donors and added high-resolution HLA genotyping. Rather than using new phenotypic data, the later analysis identified candidate immune exposures from TCR beta sequences and from how often those sequences occurred across donors. In an earlier analysis of 587 of the donors, high-throughput TCR beta sequencing was used to judge whether each TCR beta V gene segment behaved as functional or pseudogenic. Alongside the repertoire data, information on donor age, sex, ethnicity and CMV serostatus was compiled. A later genetic analysis took genome-wide SNP genotypes for 398 of the 666 donors and used that subset as a discovery cohort. All discovery cohort repertoires had been generated on a single sequencing platform. Both class I and class II loci were covered by HLA typing, at four-digit resolution. The number of donors typed differed by locus, with 629-630 for A, B, C, DRB1 and DQB1, 522 for DQA1, about 610 for DPA1, and some 440 for DPB1. About five DR-DQ haplotypes were treated as single units for association and clustering because of strong linkage in the cohort. Among roughly 370 genotyped donors of the cohort, an average of around 240,000 unique TCR beta nucleotide sequences were sequenced per donor, roughly 18% of them non-productive.

A note on this clone: The target of this receptor is not known. Base qualities are not provided; no much larger clone lies one nucleotide away.

The CDR3 measures 15 amino acids from cysteine to phenylalanine. Solely the CDR3 DNA is kept, with 45 bases framed from the first base. CDR1 and CDR2 (SGHNT, YENEEA) derive from the germline V gene. Germline trimming: 3 bases from V, 0 bases from J; junction bases outside gene matches: 5. The cohort consisted of 600 to 750 healthy bone marrow donors. Cohort members were all nominally healthy when sampled, although unrecorded immune exposures were likely present. The donor tested CMV seropositive and was one of the 289 seropositive cohort members. A peripheral blood sample was provided by each donor, and peripheral blood mononuclear cells were used for TCR beta sequencing. The Qiagen DNeasy Blood Extraction Kit was used to extract genomic DNA from the blood cell samples. Libraries were made using the immunoSEQ multiplex PCR assay. A mixture of 60 forward primers for TCR Vbeta segments and 13 reverse primers for TCR Jbeta segments was used in the multiplex PCR. Amplification of the CDR3 region of rearranged TCR beta genes was performed with a multiplex PCR assay on genomic DNA. The Illumina HiSeq System was used to sequence the amplified TCR beta libraries as 87-base-pair reads. Processing in the source paper ran as follows. A later analysis counted some 80 million unique TCR beta chains across the 550 to 750 repertoires, and 9.5 million to 11 million of these chains were shared by at least two donors. Raw reads were error-corrected and collapsed into unique sequences by a nearest-neighbor algorithm in which closely related sequences were merged to remove PCR and sequencing errors. Alignment of CDR3 sequences to IMGT reference sequences was used to assign V, D and J gene segments. For a sequence to be retained, a match of at least six nucleotides to both a V gene segment and a J gene segment was required. Rearrangements were called productive when the CDR3 lacked stop codons and stayed in frame with V and J; all others were non-productive. CDR3 was defined according to IMGT convention as the region running from the second conserved V-encoded cysteine to the conserved J-encoded phenylalanine. The earlier analysis of fewer than 700 of the donors excluded sequences that lacked an unambiguous match to a single V gene segment. In an earlier analysis of approximately 560 of the donors, a V segment was called functional when productive rearrangements were above 56.7%, and segregating when the standard deviation between donors exceeded 5%. A statistical classification framework was built to diagnose cytomegalovirus status from the catalog of TCR beta chain sequences. V and J gene assignment, in a later analysis, came from comparing TCR nucleotide sequences with IMGT/GENE-DB human TR gene sequences. In a later analysis, CDR3 sequences and most-parsimonious VDJ recombination scenarios were assigned using the TCRdist pipeline. A later analysis defined each TCR beta chain by its CDR3 amino acid sequence plus V-gene family, and excluded reads lacking a unique V-gene family. In a later analysis, 550 to 650 highly shared, low-generation-probability nucleotide sequences were removed to address suspected cross-contamination and a sequencing artifact. In a later analysis, a clonal expansion index was calculated for each public chain from normalized within-repertoire ranks of inferred template counts. In a later analysis, generation probabilities were computed with a VDJ recombination model fitted to out-of-frame rearrangements, and the resulting probabilities were checked against IGoR. Hypergeometric tests were used in a later analysis to score TCR-TCR, TCR-HLA and TCR-CMV co-occurrence, with a repertoire-size bias correction applied to the TCR pairs. False discovery rates were estimated in a later analysis by permuting HLA or CMV assignments 20 times. A later analysis grouped co-occurring TCRs with DBSCAN, adding TCRdist sequence similarity when clustering within HLA-allele-positive subsets. For co-occurrence clustering, repertoires with fewer than 30,000 or more than 120,000 public chains were excluded, along with 4 to 6 repertoires with anomalous nucleotide sharing. TCRdb carries this immuneACCESS record with in-frame sequences only. Its versions omit some clonotypes, under half of them owing to an unresolved V gene in the studies checked, with the rest unexplained. The DNA was the basis for D and trimming; V, J and clone size are from that table. This sample has under 150,000 clones in its table, and 74% of those were observed once. The ten largest clones take up 4.2% of the sample.

The study at large found these results: Because the 87-base-pair reads could not distinguish some IMGT-functional V segments, including TRBV6-2 and TRBV6-3, those segments were excluded. A further reported finding was that TCR beta sequences accurately predicted the HLA-A and HLA-B alleles for most subjects in the first cohort. In an earlier analysis of some 540 of the donors, most TCR beta V segments appeared in productive rearrangements about 87% or about 30% of the time, broadly matching IMGT annotations. The only immune exposure information available for the cohort was CMV serostatus. An association between a missense DCLRE1C variant and V-gene and J-gene trimming of TCR beta chains was found in a later genetic analysis and replicated in an independent cohort. A later genetic analysis reported fewer N-insertions in productive TCRs among donors in an Asian-associated ancestry cluster than the approximately 700-donor mean. Across donors, most TCR sequences were observed very rarely, whereas some public TCRs were present in many individuals. According to the authors, the approach could potentially be generalized to other disease states and immunological phenotypes. A total of fewer than 200 TCR beta chains were listed by the study as associated with cytomegalovirus. The classifier was reported to diagnose cytomegalovirus status with high specificity and sensitivity in both the original cohort and the validation cohort. Compared with equally common non-associated chains, HLA-associated TCR beta chains in a later analysis were more clonally expanded and had lower generation probabilities. Because some donors lacked HLA typing at each locus, the association tests relied only on the typed subset. When HLA alleles, especially DR and DQ, strongly co-occurred, attributing TCR associations to individual alleles was difficult. The cohort was sequenced for TCR beta chains only, and without alpha or paired-chain data the features that could be detected were limited. A group of highly shared sequence variants was considered likely to be a technical artifact of the sequencing pipeline. Because counts were too low, roughly 17 rarely observed V segments, including chromosome 9 orphons, were left out of the earlier analysis of some 600 of the donors. A later analysis found that most CMV-associated TCR beta chains appeared HLA-restricted, with HLA associations seemingly driven largely by CMV exposure. Linkage disequilibrium might explain the correlated functional status among segregating V segments, but an unknown experimental factor could not be excluded. A later analysis associated 16,951 TCR beta sequences with specific HLA alleles at a false discovery rate of 0.05. Presence/absence analyses assumed roughly uniform sequencing depth across donors, an assumption that may not hold. In a later analysis, TCR association rates were found to vary across HLA loci, with the most associated TCRs seen for DRB1 alleles and the fewest for HLA-C alleles. Three of the identified cytomegalovirus-associated TCR beta chains were confirmed in vitro to be specific for cytomegalovirus antigens. According to a later analysis, parvovirus B19, influenza, CMV and Epstein-Barr virus appeared linked to several top co-occurrence clusters.

The sequence came from a middle-aged woman in good health and CMV-seropositive. The sequenced sample was PBMCs. This receptor chain uses TRBV11-3 and TRBJ2-7; 7 of the junction bases match TRBD2. The CDR3 region has the sequence CASSLGGVNSYEQYF. The sequenced DNA: TGTGCCAGCAGCTTGGGGGGGGTAAACTCCTACGAGCAGTACTTC.